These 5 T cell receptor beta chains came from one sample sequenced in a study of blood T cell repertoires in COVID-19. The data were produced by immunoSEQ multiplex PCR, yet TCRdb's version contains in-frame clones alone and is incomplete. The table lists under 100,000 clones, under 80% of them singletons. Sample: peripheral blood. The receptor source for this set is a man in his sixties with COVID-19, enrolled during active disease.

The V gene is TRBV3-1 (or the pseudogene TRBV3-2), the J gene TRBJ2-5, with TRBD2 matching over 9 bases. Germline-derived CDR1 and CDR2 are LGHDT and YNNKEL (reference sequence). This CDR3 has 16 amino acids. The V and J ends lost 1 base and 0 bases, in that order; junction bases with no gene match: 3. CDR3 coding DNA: TGTGCCAGCAGCCAAGTGTTAGCGGGGGACCAAGAGACCCAGTACTTC. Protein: CASSQVLAGDQETQYF.

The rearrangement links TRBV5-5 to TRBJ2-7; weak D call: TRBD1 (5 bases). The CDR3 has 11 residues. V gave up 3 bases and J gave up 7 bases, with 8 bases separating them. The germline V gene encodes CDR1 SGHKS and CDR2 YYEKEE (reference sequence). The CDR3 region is CASSSGREQYF. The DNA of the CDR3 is TGTGCCAGCAGCTCAGGGCGGGAGCAGTACTTC. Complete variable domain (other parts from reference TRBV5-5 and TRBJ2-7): DAGVTQSPTHLIKTRGQQVTLRCSPISGHKSVSWYQQVLGQGPQFIFQYYEKEERGRGNFPDRFSARQFPNYSSELNVNALLLGDSALYLCASSSGREQYFGPGTRLTVT.

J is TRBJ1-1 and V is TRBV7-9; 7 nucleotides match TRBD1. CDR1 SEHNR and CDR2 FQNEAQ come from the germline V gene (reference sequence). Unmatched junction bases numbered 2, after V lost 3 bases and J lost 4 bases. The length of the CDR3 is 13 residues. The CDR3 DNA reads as TGTGCCAGCAGCTTTGGGGACAGCACTGAAGCTTTCTTT. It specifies CASSFGDSTEAFF.

The CDR3 sequence is CASSPGSPSSGANVLTF. CDR3 coding DNA: TGTGCCAGCTCACCAGGGTCCCCTAGCTCTGGGGCCAACGTCCTGACTTTC. The V and J genes are TRBV18 and TRBJ2-6; D gene uncertain. V lost 2 bases and J lost 0, with 11 bases in between. The CDR3 is 17 amino acids. Germline loops: CDR1 KGHSH, CDR2 LQKENI.

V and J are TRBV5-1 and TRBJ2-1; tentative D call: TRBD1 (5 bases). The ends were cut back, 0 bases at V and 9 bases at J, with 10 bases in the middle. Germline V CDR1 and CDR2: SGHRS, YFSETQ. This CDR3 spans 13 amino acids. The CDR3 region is CASSLGSGAEQFF. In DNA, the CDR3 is TGCGCCAGCAGCTTGGGGAGTGGGGCTGAGCAGTTCTTC. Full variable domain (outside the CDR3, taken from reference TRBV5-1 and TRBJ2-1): KAGVTQTPRYLIKTRGQQVTLSCSPISGHRSVSWYQQTPGQGLQFLFEYFSETQRNKGNFPGRFSGRQFSNSRSEMNVSTLELGDSALYLCASSLGSGAEQFFGPGTRLTVL.